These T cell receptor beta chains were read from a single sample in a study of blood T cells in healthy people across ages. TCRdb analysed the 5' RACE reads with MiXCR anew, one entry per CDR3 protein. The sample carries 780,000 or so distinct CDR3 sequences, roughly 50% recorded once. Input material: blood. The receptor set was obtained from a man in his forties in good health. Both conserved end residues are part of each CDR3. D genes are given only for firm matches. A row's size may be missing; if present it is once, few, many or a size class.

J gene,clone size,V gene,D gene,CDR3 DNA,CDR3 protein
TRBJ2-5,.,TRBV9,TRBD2,TGTGCCAGCAGCGTAGGTCTAGCGGGGCTAGAGACCCAGTACTTC,CASSVGLAGLETQYF
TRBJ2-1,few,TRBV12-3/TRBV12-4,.,TGTGCCAGCAGCCAGGTTCGTCGCGCCGGAATGAAGAATGAGCAGTTCTTC,CASSQVRRAGMKNEQFF
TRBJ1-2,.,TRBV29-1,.,TGCAGCGTTGAGATTACAGGGAGTCCCAACTATGGCTACACCTTC,CSVEITGSPNYGYTF
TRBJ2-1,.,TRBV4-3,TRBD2,TGCGCCAGCAGCCGCGAGGGGAGGGAGGTCAGCAATGAGCAGTTCTTC,CASSREGREVSNEQFF
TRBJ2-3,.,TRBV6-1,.,TGTGCCAGCAAACTACAGGGAGGCGGGACAGATACGCAGTATTTT,CASKLQGGGTDTQYF
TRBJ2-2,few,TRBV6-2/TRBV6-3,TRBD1,TGTGCCAGCGGGACAGACTTCACCGGGGAGCTGTTTTTT,CASGTDFTGELFF
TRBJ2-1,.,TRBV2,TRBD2,TGTGCCAGCCGATGGCGGGGGGGTATCTACAATGAGCAGTTCTTC,CASRWRGGIYNEQFF
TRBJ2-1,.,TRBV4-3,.,TGCGCCAGCAGCCCGAGCTCGAACAATGAGCAGTTCTTC,CASSPSSNNEQFF
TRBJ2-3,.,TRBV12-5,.,TGTGCTACCAACGCTCCCTTTCGGGATACGCAGTATTTT,CATNAPFRDTQYF
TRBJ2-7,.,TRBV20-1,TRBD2,TGCAGTGCTACGACTAGCGGGATTTTTAAAGGCTCCTACGAGCAGTACTTC,CSATTSGIFKGSYEQYF
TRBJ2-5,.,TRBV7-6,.,TGTGCCAGCAGCCAAATGGCAGGGGACCAAGAGACCCAGTACTTC,CASSQMAGDQETQYF
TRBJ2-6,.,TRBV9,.,TGTGCCAGCAGCGTAATGGTCAGCTCTGGGGCCAACGTCCTGACTTTC,CASSVMVSSGANVLTF
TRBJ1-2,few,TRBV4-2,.,TGTGCCAGCAGCCAAGTAAAAGGTCAAGGCTACACCTTC,CASSQVKGQGYTF
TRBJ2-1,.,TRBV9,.,TGTGCCAGCGGAATCCCAAAGAGCTCCTACAATGAGCAGTTCTTC,CASGIPKSSYNEQFF
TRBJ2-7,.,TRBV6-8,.,TGTGCCAGTTTTAATCCCGGGACTTGGGACGAGCAGTACTTC,CASFNPGTWDEQYF
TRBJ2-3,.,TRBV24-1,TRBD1,TGTGCCACCAGTGACCGGACAGGGAGCACAGATACGCAGTATTTT,CATSDRTGSTDTQYF
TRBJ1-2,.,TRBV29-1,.,TGCAGCGTTGAAGATCCGACAAAGGACAGACTCCGACGGACCTATGGCTACACCTTC,CSVEDPTKDRLRRTYGYTF
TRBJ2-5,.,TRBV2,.,TGTGCCAGCAGTGACAGGAAAAGAATCGAAGAGACCCAGTACTTC,CASSDRKRIEETQYF
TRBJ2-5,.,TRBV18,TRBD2,TGTGCCAGCTCACCCCCAGCGGGAAGAGGGGAGACCCAGTACTTC,CASSPPAGRGETQYF
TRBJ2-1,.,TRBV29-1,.,TGCAGCGTAAGCCAGGCCCGGAGCTTTAATGAGCAGTTCTTC,CSVSQARSFNEQFF
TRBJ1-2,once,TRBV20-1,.,TGCAGCCGGCGGGCAACACGGGGCTACACCTTC,CSRRATRGYTF
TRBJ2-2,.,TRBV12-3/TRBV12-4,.,TGTGCCAGCAGTCCCTTCGGTAGCGTAGACACCGGGGAGCTGTTTTTT,CASSPFGSVDTGELFF
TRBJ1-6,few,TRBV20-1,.,TGCAGTGCCCCCACTCTTAATTCACCCCTCCACTTT,CSAPTLNSPLHF
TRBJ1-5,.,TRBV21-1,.,TGTGCCAGCAGCAACCAGACGGGTCGAAGGGAGGATAGCAATCAGCCCCAGCATTTT,CASSNQTGRREDSNQPQHF
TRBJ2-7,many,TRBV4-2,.,TGTGCCAGCAGCCAAGATCAGTCCTACGAGCAGTACTTC,CASSQDQSYEQYF
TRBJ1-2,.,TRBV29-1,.,TGCAGCGTTGTACCCCAGGGGAGGAATGGCTACACCTTC,CSVVPQGRNGYTF
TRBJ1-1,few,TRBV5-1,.,TGCGCCAGCAGCCCGAACTCCAAGAACACTGAAGCTTTCTTT,CASSPNSKNTEAFF
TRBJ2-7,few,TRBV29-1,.,TGCAGCGTTGATCTCGGAACTGACGAGCAGTACTTC,CSVDLGTDEQYF
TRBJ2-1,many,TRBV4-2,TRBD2,TGTGCCAGCAGCCAAGATCGGGGGGGTTTGGGGTCCTACAATGAGCAGTTCTTC,CASSQDRGGLGSYNEQFF
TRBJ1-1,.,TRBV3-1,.,TGTGCCAGCAGCTCCGTATTTGGGAACACTGAAGCTTTCTTT,CASSSVFGNTEAFF
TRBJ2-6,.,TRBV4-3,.,TGCGCCAGCAGCCAAGGGACGGTCTCTGGGGCCAACGTCCTGACTTTC,CASSQGTVSGANVLTF